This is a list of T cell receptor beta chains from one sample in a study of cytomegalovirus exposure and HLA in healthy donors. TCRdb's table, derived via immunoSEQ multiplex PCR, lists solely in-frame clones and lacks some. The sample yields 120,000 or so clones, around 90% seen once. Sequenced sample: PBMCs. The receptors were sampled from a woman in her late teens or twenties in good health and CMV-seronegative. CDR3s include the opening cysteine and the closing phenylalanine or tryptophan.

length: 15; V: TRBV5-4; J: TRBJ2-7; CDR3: CASSSRLAGRYEQYF
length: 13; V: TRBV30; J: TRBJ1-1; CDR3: CAWSVGMNTEAFF
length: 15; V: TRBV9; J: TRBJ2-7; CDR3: CASSVGGLAGVEQYF
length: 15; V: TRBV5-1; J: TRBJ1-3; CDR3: CASSSDGTDRNTIYF
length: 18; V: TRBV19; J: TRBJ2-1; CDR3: CASSLISAAAHFHNEQFF
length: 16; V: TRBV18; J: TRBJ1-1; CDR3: CASSPLPQDYTTEAFF
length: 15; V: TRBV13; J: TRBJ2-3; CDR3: CASSLNGDFTDTQYF
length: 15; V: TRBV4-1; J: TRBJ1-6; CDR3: CASSPWEGVSSPLHF
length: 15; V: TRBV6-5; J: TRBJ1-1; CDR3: CASSYSRQGGTEAFF
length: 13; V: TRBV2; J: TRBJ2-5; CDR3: CASRVRGEETQYF
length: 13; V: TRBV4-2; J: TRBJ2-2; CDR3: CASSPTNTGELFF
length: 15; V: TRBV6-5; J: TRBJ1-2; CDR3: CASSGQGVRADGYTF
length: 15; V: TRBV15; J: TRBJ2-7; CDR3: CATSRGAGAVYEQYF
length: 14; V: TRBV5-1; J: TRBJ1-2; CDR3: CASSLSGINYGYTF
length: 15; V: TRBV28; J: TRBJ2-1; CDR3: CASSLGGAATGGQFF
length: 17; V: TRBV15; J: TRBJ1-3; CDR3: CATSRDQGDSPGNTIYF
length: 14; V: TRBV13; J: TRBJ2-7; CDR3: CASSLEGAVYEQYF
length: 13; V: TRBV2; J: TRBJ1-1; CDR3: CASSTGGNTEAFF
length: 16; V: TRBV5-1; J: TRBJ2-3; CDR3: CASSAPRQGNTDTQYF
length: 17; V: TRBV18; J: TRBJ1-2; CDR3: CASSPSTGVRINYGYTF
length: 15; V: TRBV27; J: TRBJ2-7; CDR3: CASQPTGVPSYEQYF
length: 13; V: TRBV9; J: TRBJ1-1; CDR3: CASSSGLDTEAFF
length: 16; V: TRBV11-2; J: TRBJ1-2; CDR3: CASSLSVAGYNYGYTF
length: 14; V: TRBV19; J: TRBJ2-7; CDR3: CASSRTSGFYEQYF
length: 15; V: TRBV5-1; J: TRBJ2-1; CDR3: CASSPGAGGYDEQFF
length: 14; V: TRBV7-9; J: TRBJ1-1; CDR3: CASSSQLMNTEAFF
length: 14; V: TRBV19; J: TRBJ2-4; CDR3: CASSIGQGRDIQYF
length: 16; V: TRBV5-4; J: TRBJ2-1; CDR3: CASSLETGGVSNEQFF
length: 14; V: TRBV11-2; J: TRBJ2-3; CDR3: CASGRGDSTDTQYF
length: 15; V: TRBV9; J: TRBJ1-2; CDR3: CASSAGAQGGNGYTF
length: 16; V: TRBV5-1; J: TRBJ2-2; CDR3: CASSQVRQSNTGELFF
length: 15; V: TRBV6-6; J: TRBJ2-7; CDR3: CASSYVPGASYEQYF
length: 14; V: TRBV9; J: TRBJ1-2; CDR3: CASSVSAGDYGYTF
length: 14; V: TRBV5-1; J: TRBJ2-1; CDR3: CASSLQSPSDEQFF
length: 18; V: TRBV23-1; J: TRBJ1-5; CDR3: CASSQSPTGGLSNQPQHF
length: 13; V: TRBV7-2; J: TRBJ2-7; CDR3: CASSLAGGYEQYF
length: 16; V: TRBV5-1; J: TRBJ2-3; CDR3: CASSLNRDSPTDTQYF